These 24 T cell receptor beta chains share one sample of origin, sequenced in a study of identical twins. One entry per CDR3 protein results from TCRdb running MiXCR on the 5' RACE reads. Among 540,000 or so distinct CDR3 sequences listed, around 22% were seen once. A further study also used this sample, focusing on yellow fever vaccine responses in identical twins.

The specimen was CD4+ T cells sorted from blood. These receptors all stem from a woman between 18 and 30 years old in good health.

The chain links TRBV20-1 to TRBJ1-2; D is undetermined. Germline CDR1 is DFQATT and CDR2 is SNEGSKA (reference sequence). The CDR3 contains 13 residues. Between the trimmed V and J ends, which lost 5 bases and 4 bases, there was a span of 14 bases. This CDR3 reads CSALTEVGYGYTF. Written as DNA, the CDR3 is TGCAGTGCTTTAACCGAGGTTGGCTATGGCTACACCTTC.

This rearrangement joins TRBV19 to TRBJ2-3; 7 positions agree with TRBD1. After removal of 6 bases from V and 4 bases from J, the junction contained 4 bases not matched to a gene. CDR3 length: 13 residues. The germline V gene encodes CDR1 LNHDA and CDR2 SQIVND (reference sequence). CDR3 loop: CASRQDRADTQYF. The CDR3 DNA reads as TGTGCCAGTAGACAAGACAGGGCAGATACGCAGTATTTT.

This clonotype was seen more than once but under ten times. The rearrangement joins TRBV28 to TRBJ2-2; D gene unclear. V gave up 7 bases and J gave up 4 bases, with 13 bases separating them. Germline values: CDR1 MDHEN, CDR2 SYDVKM. CDR3 length equals 14 residues. The CDR3 region is CASTRGPRTGELFF. The CDR3 DNA reads as TGTGCCAGCACCCGCGGTCCCCGCACCGGGGAGCTGTTTTTT.

The V gene is TRBV19, the J gene TRBJ1-5, with D perhaps matching TRBD1 (5 bases). The CDR3 has 13 residues. Germline CDR1 reads LNHDA; CDR2 reads SQIVND (reference sequence). V dropped 6 bases and J dropped 15 bases, with 21 bases sitting between them. The chain's CDR3 is CASRFGGDWSVHF. As DNA, the CDR3 is TGTGCCAGTAGATTCGGGGGGGATTGGTCGGTGCATTTT.

The gene calls are TRBV10-3 and TRBJ2-1; TRBD1 matches at 9 bases. CDR1 and CDR2 from the germline V gene are ENHRY and SYGVKD. The CDR3 is 17 amino acids. Germline trimming cut 6 bases from V and 5 bases from J; bases unmatched to any gene: 14. CDR3 loop: CAIRNTRVRDRDNEQFF. The DNA for the CDR3 is TGTGCCATCAGGAACACCCGGGTCCGGGACAGGGACAATGAGCAGTTCTTC.

This clonotype was seen a handful of times. The chain joins TRBV25-1 to TRBJ2-5; perhaps TRBD2 as D (5 bases). CDR1 is MGHDK and CDR2 is SYGVNS in the germline V gene. V was clipped by 2 bases and J by 7 bases, with 26 bases between them. This CDR3 has 18 residues. The CDR3 here is CASSETEGIIGRMGTQYF. The CDR3 nucleotides are TGTGCCAGCAGTGAAACCGAGGGAATTATCGGTAGGATGGGGACCCAGTACTTC.

The genes are TRBV4-1 and TRBJ1-1, with D perhaps TRBD1 (6 bases). The CDR3 has 15 amino acids. The germline V gene encodes CDR1 MGHRA and CDR2 YSYEKL. Between the trimmed V and J ends, which lost 1 base and 3 bases, there was a span of 12 bases. CDR3 loop: CASSQARGRDTEAFF. The CDR3 region has the DNA TGCGCCAGCAGCCAAGCTCGGGGGCGAGACACTGAAGCTTTCTTT.

In nucleotides, the CDR3 is TGTGCCAGCAGCCAAGATACTGATAAGGGATACAATGAGCAGTTCTTC. This translates into CASSQDTDKGYNEQFF. The chain is built from TRBV4-2 and TRBJ2-1, with D unclear. Looked up from germline, CDR1 is LGHNA and CDR2 is YNFKEQ. The V gene lost 0 bases and the J gene lost 4 bases, with 13 bases spanning the gap. The CDR3 is made up of 16 amino acids.

J is TRBJ2-2 and V is TRBV7-9; TRBD2 might be the D (6 bases). Per the germline V gene, CDR1 is SEHNR and CDR2 is FQNEAQ (reference sequence). The CDR3 runs to 17 residues. V lost 4 bases and J lost 5, with 20 bases in between. The CDR3 nucleotides are TGTGCCAGCAGCTCAACGACCAGTGGAGGGTGGACCGGGGAGCTGTTTTTT. Translation: CASSSTTSGGWTGELFF.

This clonotype was observed a handful of times. This rearrangement joins TRBV24-1 to TRBJ2-3; D call uncertain. This CDR3 is built from 14 residues. Germline V CDR1 and CDR2: KGHDR, SFDVKD. Trimming removed 5 bases at V and 1 base at J, with 9 bases between. CDR3: CATSASAGTDTQYF. In DNA form, the CDR3 reads TGTGCCACCAGTGCTTCAGCTGGCACAGATACGCAGTATTTT.

The rearrangement links TRBV9 to TRBJ2-1; TRBD2 matches 12 bases. Germline V gene sequence: CDR1 SGDLS, CDR2 YYNGEE. The J segment lost 7 bases and the V segment lost 1 base, leaving 3 bases of the junction unmatched. This CDR3 contains 15 residues. The CDR3 nucleotides read TGTGCCAGCAGCGTAAGGCTAGCGGGAGGGAATGAGCAGTTCTTC. Protein sequence: CASSVRLAGGNEQFF.

The sample holds a few counts of this clonotype. The rearrangement uses TRBV7-6 and TRBJ2-2; TRBD2 matches 9 bases. Germline values: CDR1 SGHVS, CDR2 FNYEAQ. With 5 bases clipped from V and 3 bases from J, the junction kept 7 bases outside the gene matches. There are 16 residues in the CDR3. The CDR3 loop reads CASSPLAGTYTGELFF. The CDR3 DNA reads as TGTGCCAGCAGCCCCCTAGCGGGGACTTACACCGGGGAGCTGTTTTTT.

The chain links TRBV21-1 to TRBJ2-3; the table's D gene call, TRBD2, was not cross checked with the DNA. TRBV21-1 is flagged as a pseudogene. This CDR3 is 17 amino acids long. CDR3 residues: CASSKEGRAGDPDTQYF. CDR3 bases: TGTGCCAGCAGCAAAGAGGGTCGAGCGGGAGACCCAGATACGCAGTATTTT.

This clonotype was recorded only once. This chain uses TRBV20-1 with TRBJ2-3, with 12 bases lining up with TRBD2. This CDR3 has 14 amino acids. Germline V lookup: CDR1 DFQATT, CDR2 SNEGSKA (reference sequence). V gave up 5 bases and J gave up 6 bases; unmatched junction bases: 6. In nucleotides, the CDR3 is TGCAGTGCTTTCCTAGCGGGAGGGCCGGATACGCAGTATTTT. Translating it yields CSAFLAGGPDTQYF.

The J gene is TRBJ2-1, the V gene TRBV5-1; 11 bases match TRBD2. J lost 7 bases, V lost 4 bases, and 10 bases had no gene match. In germline, CDR1 is SGHRS, CDR2 YFSETQ. This CDR3 contains 16 residues. In nucleotides, the CDR3 is TGCGCCAGCAGCGTACTAGCGGGGGAAAAGAGTAATGAGCAGTTCTTC. Amino acid sequence: CASSVLAGEKSNEQFF.

This clonotype was found many times. The chain is built from TRBV12-3 or TRBV12-4 and TRBJ2-2; the D is unclear. V dropped 6 bases and J dropped 5 bases, with 13 bases sitting between them. The CDR3 runs to 14 residues. The CDR3 sequence: CASRPGRMTGELFF. The CDR3, as DNA: TGTGCCAGCAGACCGGGCCGGATGACCGGGGAGCTGTTTTTT.

This clonotype was detected only once. The rearrangement uses TRBV27 and TRBJ2-7; 9 nucleotides match TRBD2. Trimming cost V 7 bases and J 2 bases; bases outside gene matches: 3. This CDR3 comprises 13 residues. Germline-derived CDR1 and CDR2 are MNHEY and SMNVEV (reference sequence). The CDR3 spells CASTSGITYEQYF. CDR3 nucleotide sequence: TGTGCCAGCACTAGCGGGATCACCTACGAGCAGTACTTC.

The chain joins TRBV3-1 to TRBJ2-5; D remains ambiguous. CDR1 and CDR2 (germline): LGHDT, YNNKEL (reference sequence). The CDR3 contains 15 residues. V was clipped by 1 base and J by 4 bases, with 13 bases between them. The CDR3 sequence: CASSQGAIGSETQYF. For the CDR3, the DNA is TGTGCCAGCAGCCAAGGAGCGATAGGTTCAGAGACCCAGTACTTC.

V gene TRBV5-1 combines with J gene TRBJ1-1, with D possibly being TRBD1 (6 bases). The CDR3 is 14 residues long. Germline lookup yields CDR1 SGHRS and CDR2 YFSETQ. Trimming took off 0 bases at V and 12 bases at J, with 18 bases between the two ends. The CDR3: CASSLAEGGIRSFF. The CDR3 nucleotides read TGCGCCAGCAGCTTGGCCGAAGGGGGAATCCGATCTTTCTTT. Drawing the rest from reference TRBV5-1 and TRBJ1-1, the complete variable domain is KAGVTQTPRYLIKTRGQQVTLSCSPISGHRSVSWYQQTPGQGLQFLFEYFSETQRNKGNFPGRFSGRQFSNSRSEMNVSTLELGDSALYLCASSLAEGGIRSFFGQGTRLTVV.

The chain uses TRBV13 and TRBJ2-7, with 8 bases that match TRBD1. The CDR3 extends over 15 amino acids. Germline V gives CDR1 PRHDT, CDR2 FYEKMQ (reference sequence). The ends lost 4 bases at V and 3 bases at J; junction bases unmatched: 8. CDR3 coding DNA: TGTGCCAGCAGCTCAGGACAGGGTTTAGTCTACGAGCAGTACTTC. Translation gives CASSSGQGLVYEQYF.

The chain couples TRBV11-2 to TRBJ2-5; D gene ambiguous. This CDR3 comprises 13 residues. CDR1 and CDR2 (germline): SGHAT, FQNNGV. Trimming cost V 4 bases and J 4 bases, with 10 bases left between them. CDR3 sequence: CASSYGVAETQYF. As DNA, the CDR3 is TGTGCCAGCAGCTACGGTGTTGCAGAGACCCAGTACTTC.

The chain has TRBV4-1 and TRBJ2-5, with D perhaps given as TRBD1 or TRBD2 (5 bases each). Trimming removed 3 bases from V and 5 bases from J, with 16 bases in between. Germline-derived CDR1 and CDR2 are MGHRA and YSYEKL. The CDR3 has 15 residues. The CDR3 sequence: CASSQGWGNIETQYF. The DNA of the CDR3 is TGCGCCAGCAGCCAGGGCTGGGGGAATATCGAGACCCAGTACTTC.

The gene calls are TRBV12-3 or TRBV12-4 and TRBJ1-2; 7 bases line up with TRBD1. The CDR3 length is 15 residues. V trimming: 5 bases; J trimming: 0 bases; junction bases outside the gene matches: 6. The CDR3 protein is CASSPRQGANYGYTF. The DNA for the CDR3 is TGTGCCAGCAGTCCGAGACAGGGAGCTAACTATGGCTACACCTTC.

V and J are TRBV12-3 or TRBV12-4 and TRBJ2-1; 14 bases fit TRBD2. The CDR3 runs to 20 residues. V gave up 4 bases and J gave up 0 bases; unmatched junction bases: 11. Here the CDR3 DNA reads TGTGCCAGCAGTTCTCCGGGACTAGCGGGAGCGGGCGCCTCCTACAATGAGCAGTTCTTC. Protein sequence: CASSSPGLAGAGASYNEQFF.